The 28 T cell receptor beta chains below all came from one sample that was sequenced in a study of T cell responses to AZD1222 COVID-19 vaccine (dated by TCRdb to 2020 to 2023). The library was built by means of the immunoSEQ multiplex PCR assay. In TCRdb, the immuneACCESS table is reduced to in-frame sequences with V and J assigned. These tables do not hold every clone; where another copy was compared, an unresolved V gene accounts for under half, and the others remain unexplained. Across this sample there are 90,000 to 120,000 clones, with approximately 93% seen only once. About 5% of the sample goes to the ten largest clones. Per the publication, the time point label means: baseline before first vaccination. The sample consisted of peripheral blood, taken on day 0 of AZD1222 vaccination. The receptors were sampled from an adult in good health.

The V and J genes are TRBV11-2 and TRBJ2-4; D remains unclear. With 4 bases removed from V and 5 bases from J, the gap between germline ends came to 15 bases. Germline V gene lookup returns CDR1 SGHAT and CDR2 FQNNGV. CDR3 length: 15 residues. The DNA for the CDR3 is TGTGCCAGCAGCTCAACCACGGCGCCTCAAAACATTCAGTACTTC. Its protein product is CASSSTTAPQNIQYF.

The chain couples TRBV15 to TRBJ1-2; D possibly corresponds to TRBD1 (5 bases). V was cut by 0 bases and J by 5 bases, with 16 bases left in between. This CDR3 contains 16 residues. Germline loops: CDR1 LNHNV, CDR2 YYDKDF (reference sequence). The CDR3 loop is CATSRDTGLNLYGYTF. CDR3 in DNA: TGTGCCACCAGCAGAGATACAGGCCTGAACCTATATGGCTACACCTTC.

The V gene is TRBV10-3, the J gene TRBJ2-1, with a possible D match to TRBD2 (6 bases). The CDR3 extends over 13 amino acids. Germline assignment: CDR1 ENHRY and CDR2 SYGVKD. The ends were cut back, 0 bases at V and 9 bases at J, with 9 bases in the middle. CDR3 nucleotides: TGTGCCATCAGTGAGTCGGGGGGACCTGAGCAGTTCTTC. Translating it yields CAISESGGPEQFF.

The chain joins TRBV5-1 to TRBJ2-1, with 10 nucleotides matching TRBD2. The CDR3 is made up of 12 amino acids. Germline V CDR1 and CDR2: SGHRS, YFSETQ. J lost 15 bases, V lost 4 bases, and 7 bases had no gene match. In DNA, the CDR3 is TGCGCCAGCAGCGATACTAGCGGGACATGGTTCTTC. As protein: CASSDTSGTWFF.

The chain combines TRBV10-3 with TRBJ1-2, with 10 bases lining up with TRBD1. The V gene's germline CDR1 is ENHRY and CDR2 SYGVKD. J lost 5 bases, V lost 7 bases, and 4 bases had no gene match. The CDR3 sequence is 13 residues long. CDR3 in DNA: TGTGCCATCACGGCGGGACAGGGGTATGGCTACACCTTC. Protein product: CAITAGQGYGYTF.

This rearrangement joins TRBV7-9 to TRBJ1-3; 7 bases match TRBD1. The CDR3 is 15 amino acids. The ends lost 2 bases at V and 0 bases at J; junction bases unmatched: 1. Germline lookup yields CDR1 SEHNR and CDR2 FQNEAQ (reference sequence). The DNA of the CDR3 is TGTGCCAGCAGCTTACGGGACAGCTCTGGAAACACCATATATTTT. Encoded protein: CASSLRDSSGNTIYF.

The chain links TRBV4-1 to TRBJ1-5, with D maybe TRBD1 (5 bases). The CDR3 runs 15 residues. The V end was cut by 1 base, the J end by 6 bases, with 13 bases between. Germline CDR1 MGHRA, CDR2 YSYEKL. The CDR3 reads CASSQVGDQGQPQHF. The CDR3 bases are TGCGCCAGCAGCCAAGTCGGAGATCAGGGTCAGCCCCAGCATTTT.

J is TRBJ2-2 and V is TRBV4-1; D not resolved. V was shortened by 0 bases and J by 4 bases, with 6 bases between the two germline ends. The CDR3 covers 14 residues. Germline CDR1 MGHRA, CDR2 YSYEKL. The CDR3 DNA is TGCGCCAGCAGCCAAGATTCGGGCACCGGGGAGCTGTTTTTT. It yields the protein CASSQDSGTGELFF.

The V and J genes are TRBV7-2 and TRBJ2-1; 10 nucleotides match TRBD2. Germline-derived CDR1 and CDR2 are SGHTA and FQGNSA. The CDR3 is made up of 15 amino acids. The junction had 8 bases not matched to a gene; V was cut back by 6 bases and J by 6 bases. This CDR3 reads CASRDLAGGINEQFF. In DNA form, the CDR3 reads TGTGCCAGCAGGGATTTAGCGGGAGGAATCAATGAGCAGTTCTTC.

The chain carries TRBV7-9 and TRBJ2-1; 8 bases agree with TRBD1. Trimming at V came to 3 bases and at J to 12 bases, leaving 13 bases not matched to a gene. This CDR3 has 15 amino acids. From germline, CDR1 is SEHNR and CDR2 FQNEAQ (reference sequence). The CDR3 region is CASSFPGQAHGVQFF. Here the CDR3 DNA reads TGTGCCAGCAGCTTTCCGGGACAGGCCCATGGCGTGCAGTTCTTC.

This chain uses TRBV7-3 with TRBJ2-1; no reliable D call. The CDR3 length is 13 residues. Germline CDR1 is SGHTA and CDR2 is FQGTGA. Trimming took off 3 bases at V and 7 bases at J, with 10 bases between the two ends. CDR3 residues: CASSFFSGNEQFF. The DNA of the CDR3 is TGTGCCAGCAGCTTCTTTTCCGGGAATGAGCAGTTCTTC.

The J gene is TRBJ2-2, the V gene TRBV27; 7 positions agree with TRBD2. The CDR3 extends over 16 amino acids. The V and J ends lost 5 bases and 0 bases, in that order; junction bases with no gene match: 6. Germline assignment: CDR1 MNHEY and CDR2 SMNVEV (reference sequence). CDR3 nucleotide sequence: TGTGCCAGCAGTGAGCGGGACTACGCGAACACCGGGGAGCTGTTTTTT. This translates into CASSERDYANTGELFF.

In nucleotides, the CDR3 is TGTGCCAGCAGCTTGGTAGCGGGAGCAGATACGCAGTATTTT. Protein: CASSLVAGADTQYF. The rearrangement joins TRBV5-4 to TRBJ2-3; 9 bases are shared with TRBD2. Per the germline V gene, CDR1 is SGHNT and CDR2 is YYREEE (reference sequence). V shed 0 bases and J 4 bases; nucleotides not matched to a gene: 0. The CDR3 extends over 14 amino acids.

CDR3 amino acids: CASSEQYQETQYF. Here the CDR3 DNA reads TGTGCCAGCAGTGAACAGTACCAAGAGACCCAGTACTTC. The chain has TRBV2 and TRBJ2-5; no clear D. Germline V gene lookup returns CDR1 SNHLY and CDR2 FYNNEI. Trimming took 2 bases from V and 0 from J, leaving 4 bases between them. The CDR3 runs to 13 residues.

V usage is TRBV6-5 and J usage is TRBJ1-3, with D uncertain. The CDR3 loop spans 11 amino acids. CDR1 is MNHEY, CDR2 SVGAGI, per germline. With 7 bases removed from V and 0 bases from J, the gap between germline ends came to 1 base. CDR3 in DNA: TGTGCCAGCACCTCTGGAAACACCATATATTTT. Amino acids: CASTSGNTIYF.

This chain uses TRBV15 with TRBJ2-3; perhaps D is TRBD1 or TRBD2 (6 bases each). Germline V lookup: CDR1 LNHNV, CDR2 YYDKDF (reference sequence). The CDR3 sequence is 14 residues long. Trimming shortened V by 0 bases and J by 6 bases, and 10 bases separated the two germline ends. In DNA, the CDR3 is TGTGCCACCAGCAGAGAGAGGGGGGTGGATACGCAGTATTTT. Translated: CATSRERGVDTQYF.

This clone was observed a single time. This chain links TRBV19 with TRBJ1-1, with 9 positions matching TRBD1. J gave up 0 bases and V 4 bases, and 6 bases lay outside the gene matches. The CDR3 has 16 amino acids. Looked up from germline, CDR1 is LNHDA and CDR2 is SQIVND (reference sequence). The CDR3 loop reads CASSTRTGDMNTEAFF. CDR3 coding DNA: TGTGCCAGTAGTACTCGGACAGGGGATATGAACACTGAAGCTTTCTTT.

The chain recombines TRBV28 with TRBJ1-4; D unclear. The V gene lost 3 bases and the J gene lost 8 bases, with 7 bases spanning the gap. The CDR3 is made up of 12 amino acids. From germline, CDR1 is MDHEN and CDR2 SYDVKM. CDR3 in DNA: TGTGCCAGCAGTTTCCGGGTGGAAAAACTGTTTTTT. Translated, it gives CASSFRVEKLFF.

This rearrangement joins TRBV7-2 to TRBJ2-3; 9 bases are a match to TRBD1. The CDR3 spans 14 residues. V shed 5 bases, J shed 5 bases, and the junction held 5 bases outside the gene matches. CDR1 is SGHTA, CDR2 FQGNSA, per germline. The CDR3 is CASSGTGRRDTQYF. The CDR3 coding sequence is TGTGCCAGCAGCGGGACAGGGCGTAGAGATACGCAGTATTTT.

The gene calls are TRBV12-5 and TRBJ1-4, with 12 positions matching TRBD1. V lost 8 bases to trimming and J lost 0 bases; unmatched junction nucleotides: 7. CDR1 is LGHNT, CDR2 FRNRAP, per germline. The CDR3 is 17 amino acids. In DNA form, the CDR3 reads TGTGCTAGTCGGGACAGGGGGCCATCGGCAACTAATGAAAAACTGTTTTTT. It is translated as CASRDRGPSATNEKLFF.

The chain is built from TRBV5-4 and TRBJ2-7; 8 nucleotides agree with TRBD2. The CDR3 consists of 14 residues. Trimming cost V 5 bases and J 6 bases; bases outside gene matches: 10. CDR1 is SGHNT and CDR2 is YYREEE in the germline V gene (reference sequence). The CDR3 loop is CASSTSGTRGEQYF. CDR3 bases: TGTGCCAGCAGTACTAGCGGTACTAGGGGCGAGCAGTACTTC.

CDR3 coding DNA: TGTGCCAGCAGGAAGGTGAACACCATATATTTT. This encodes CASRKVNTIYF. The genes are TRBV2 and TRBJ1-3; D gene unclear. Trimming stripped 6 bases from V and 7 bases from J, with 7 bases between. Germline V lookup: CDR1 SNHLY, CDR2 FYNNEI. CDR3 size: 11 residues.

Written as DNA, the CDR3 is TGCGCCAGCAGCCAAAATCCAAGATCGAACACCGGGGAGCTGTTTTTT. Its protein is CASSQNPRSNTGELFF. This chain uses TRBV4-1 with TRBJ2-2; D is unclear. The CDR3 loop spans 16 amino acids. Germline loops: CDR1 MGHRA, CDR2 YSYEKL. The ends were cut back, 2 bases at V and 0 bases at J, with 10 bases in the middle.

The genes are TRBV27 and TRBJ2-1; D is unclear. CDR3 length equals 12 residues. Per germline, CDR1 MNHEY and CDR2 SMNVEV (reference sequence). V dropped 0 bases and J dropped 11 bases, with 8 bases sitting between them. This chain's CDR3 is CASSLSGVKQFF. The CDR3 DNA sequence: TGTGCCAGCAGTTTATCTGGGGTGAAGCAGTTCTTC.

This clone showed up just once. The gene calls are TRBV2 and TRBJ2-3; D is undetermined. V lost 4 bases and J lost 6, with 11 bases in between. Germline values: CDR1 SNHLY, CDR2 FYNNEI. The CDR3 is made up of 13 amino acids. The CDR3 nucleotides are TGTGCCAGCAGTGTCGAGGTGGATGATACGCAGTATTTT. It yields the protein CASSVEVDDTQYF.

Here the CDR3 reads CASSSPGSHNEQFF. The DNA of the CDR3 is TGTGCCAGCAGCTCGCCTGGGTCTCACAATGAGCAGTTCTTC. The V gene is TRBV7-3, the J gene TRBJ2-1; D remains unclear. The CDR3 covers 14 residues. Germline-derived CDR1 and CDR2 are SGHTA and FQGTGA. The V gene lost 4 bases and the J gene lost 5 bases, with 12 bases spanning the gap.

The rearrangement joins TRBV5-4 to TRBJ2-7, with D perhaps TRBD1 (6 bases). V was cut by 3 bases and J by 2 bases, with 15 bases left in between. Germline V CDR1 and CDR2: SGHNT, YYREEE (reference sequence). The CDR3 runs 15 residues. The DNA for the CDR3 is TGTGCCAGCAGCTCAAGGGGGAGTTTAGCCTACGAGCAGTACTTC. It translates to CASSSRGSLAYEQYF.

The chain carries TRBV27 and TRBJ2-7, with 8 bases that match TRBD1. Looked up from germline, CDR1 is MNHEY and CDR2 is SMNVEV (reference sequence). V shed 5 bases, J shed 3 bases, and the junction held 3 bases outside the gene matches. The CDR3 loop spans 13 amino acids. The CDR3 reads CASSPGQGYEQYF. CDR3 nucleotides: TGTGCCAGCAGTCCCGGACAGGGCTACGAGCAGTACTTC.